The 27 T cell receptor beta chains below come from one sample, sequenced in a study of blood T cell repertoires in COVID-19. TCRdb keeps only in-frame clones here, not all; method: immunoSEQ multiplex PCR. The data contain about 130,000 clones, about 80% of them singletons. Sample: peripheral blood. The receptors come from a man between 40 and 49 years old with active or convalescent COVID-19.

This clone has just one count. The V call is TRBV11-2, the J call TRBJ2-2; D call uncertain. CDR3 length equals 11 residues. V was pared by 2 bases and J by 9 bases, with 4 bases between. CDR1 SGHAT and CDR2 FQNNGV come from the germline V gene. DNA of the CDR3: TGTGCCAGCAGCTTATCAAGGGAGCTGTTTTTT. This translates into CASSLSRELFF.

V usage is TRBV7-2 and J usage is TRBJ2-3; 8 bases map to TRBD2. CDR1 and CDR2 from the germline V gene are SGHTA and FQGNSA. With V trimmed by 5 bases and J by 1 base, 11 bases remained unmatched. The CDR3 loop spans 17 amino acids. CDR3 coding DNA: TGTGCCAGCAGCCCCCAGGGTAGCGGGGTACGCACAGATACGCAGTATTTT. Its protein product is CASSPQGSGVRTDTQYF.

This chain connects TRBV16 to TRBJ2-7, with TRBD1 matching over 8 bases. Germline V gene data show CDR1 as KGHSY and CDR2 as FQNENV. The length of the CDR3 is 15 residues. V shed 3 bases and J 0 bases; nucleotides not matched to a gene: 4. The CDR3 protein is CASSHVDRVSYEQYF. The CDR3 nucleotides are TGTGCCAGCAGCCACGTGGACAGGGTCTCCTACGAGCAGTACTTC.

This chain links TRBV12-5 with TRBJ1-1; D not resolved. This CDR3 spans 12 amino acids. Per germline, CDR1 LGHNT and CDR2 FRNRAP. The V end lost 8 bases, the J end lost 5 bases, and 12 bases lay between the germline ends. The CDR3 DNA sequence: TGTGCTAGTCGTCTTACGGGGACTGAAGCTTTCTTT. Its protein is CASRLTGTEAFF.

The CDR3 region is CASSLPSGGQGARNEQFF. CDR3 bases: TGTGCCAGCAGCCTACCCTCGGGGGGACAGGGGGCGCGAAATGAGCAGTTCTTC. The V call is TRBV7-9, the J call TRBJ2-1, with 12 bases matching TRBD1. The CDR3 sequence is 18 residues long. Germline V CDR1 and CDR2: SEHNR, FQNEAQ (reference sequence). V gave up 5 bases and J gave up 7 bases; unmatched junction bases: 15.

The genes are TRBV2 and TRBJ2-2; TRBD2 is a possible D gene (6 bases). V lost 3 bases and J lost 5, with 10 bases in between. The CDR3 runs 14 residues. Germline CDR1 SNHLY, CDR2 FYNNEI. DNA for the CDR3: TGTGCCAGCAGTGAGGAGGGAGGAACCGGGGAGCTGTTTTTT. Translating gives CASSEEGGTGELFF.

The gene calls are TRBV5-4 and TRBJ2-2, with TRBD2 matching 10 bases. CDR1 and CDR2 from the germline V gene are SGHNT and YYREEE (reference sequence). This CDR3 is 16 amino acids long. The J segment lost 4 bases and the V segment lost 4 bases, leaving 7 bases of the junction unmatched. Written as DNA, the CDR3 is TGTGCCAGCAGCCTGGGGACTAGCGAGAGCACCGGGGAGCTGTTTTTT. This codes for CASSLGTSESTGELFF.

V and J are TRBV18 and TRBJ1-5; TRBD1 aligns across 7 bases. Per the germline V gene, CDR1 is KGHSH and CDR2 is LQKENI. J was trimmed by 6 bases and V by 4 bases; bases with no gene match: 6. This CDR3 is 14 amino acids long. The CDR3 nucleotides are TGTGCCAGCTCACAACAGGGGAAGAGTCAGCCCCAGCATTTT. Its translation is CASSQQGKSQPQHF.

This rearrangement joins TRBV7-2 to TRBJ2-1; possibly TRBD1 for D (5 bases). The CDR3 is 14 residues long. Trimming cost V 5 bases and J 5 bases, with 13 bases left between them. Germline V CDR1 and CDR2: SGHTA, FQGNSA. The CDR3 loop is CASSPLQGNNEQFF. The CDR3 nucleotides are TGTGCCAGCAGCCCCCTGCAGGGCAACAATGAGCAGTTCTTC.

This clone appeared a single time. This chain joins TRBV21-1 and TRBJ1-5. TRBV21-1 is a listed pseudogene. The CDR3 has 15 amino acids. The CDR3 bases are TGTGCCATCTCCCAGGGAGGACGGACCAATCAGCCCCAGCATTTT. Encoded protein: CAISQGGRTNQPQHF.

The sample holds one count of this clone. The chain links TRBV3-1 (or the pseudogene TRBV3-2) to TRBJ2-7, with D possibly TRBD1 on 5 matching bases. The germline V gene encodes CDR1 LGHDT and CDR2 YNNKEL (reference sequence). The CDR3 spans 13 residues. Trimming removed 1 base from V and 6 bases from J, with 10 bases in between. CDR3 residues: CASSQGKGREQYF. The CDR3 region has the DNA TGTGCCAGCAGCCAAGGGAAGGGGCGCGAGCAGTACTTC.

This chain links TRBV11-3 with TRBJ2-1; 13 bases fit TRBD2. The CDR3 totals 17 residues. Looked up from germline, CDR1 is SGHNT and CDR2 is YENEEA. Trimming took 0 bases from V and 7 from J; bases not matched to a gene: 6. CDR3 region: CASSLEGGLAGLNEQFF. In DNA, the CDR3 is TGTGCCAGCAGCTTAGAGGGGGGACTAGCGGGGCTAAATGAGCAGTTCTTC.

The chain carries TRBV7-2 and TRBJ2-7; perhaps TRBD2 as D (7 bases). V lost 6 bases to trimming and J lost 2 bases, with 17 bases between them. This CDR3 has 15 residues. Germline V gives CDR1 SGHTA, CDR2 FQGNSA. CDR3 region: CASRDSGGSPYEQYF. The CDR3 bases are TGTGCCAGCAGAGACTCGGGGGGCAGTCCCTACGAGCAGTACTTC.

The chain uses TRBV5-1 and TRBJ2-1, with TRBD2 matching over 8 bases. The V and J ends lost 4 bases and 8 bases, in that order; junction bases with no gene match: 14. Germline V gene data show CDR1 as SGHRS and CDR2 as YFSETQ. The CDR3 covers 16 residues. The CDR3 is CASSPRGRGAGYEQFF. The CDR3 DNA sequence: TGCGCCAGCAGCCCCCGGGGGCGGGGGGCCGGGTATGAGCAGTTCTTC.

The chain employs TRBV21-1 and TRBJ1-4; TRBD1 is the table's D call and was not checked against the DNA. TRBV21-1 is a pseudogene segment. This CDR3 is built from 13 residues. CDR3: CASSTGLEEKLFF. CDR3 coding DNA: TGTGCCAGCAGCACAGGGTTAGAGGAAAAACTGTTTTTT.

In this sample, this clone turned up once. In nucleotides, the CDR3 is TGTGCCAGCAGCCGCAGACAGGTCTCTGGAAACACCATATATTTT. Amino acid sequence: CASSRRQVSGNTIYF. The genes are TRBV5-6 and TRBJ1-3; D is possibly TRBD1 (6 bases). Per germline, CDR1 SGHDT and CDR2 YYEEEE. With 4 bases removed from V and 0 bases from J, the gap between germline ends came to 11 bases. The CDR3 has 15 residues.

The V call is TRBV4-1, the J call TRBJ2-5, with 14 bases fitting TRBD2. Germline trimming cut 5 bases from V and 5 bases from J; bases unmatched to any gene: 7. The CDR3 loop spans 16 amino acids. Germline values: CDR1 MGHRA, CDR2 YSYEKL. The CDR3, as DNA: TGCGCCAGCAGCGAAGGGACTAGCGGGGGATACGAGACCCAGTACTTC. It yields the protein CASSEGTSGGYETQYF.

The chain uses TRBV5-6 and TRBJ2-7; possibly TRBD1 for D (5 bases). Trimming shortened V by 3 bases and J by 5 bases, and 12 bases separated the two germline ends. CDR3 length: 13 amino acids. CDR1 and CDR2 (germline): SGHDT, YYEEEE. The CDR3 sequence: CASSSPRVHEQYF. In DNA form, the CDR3 reads TGTGCCAGCAGCTCGCCCAGGGTTCACGAGCAGTACTTC.

V gene TRBV5-1 combines with J gene TRBJ2-5, with D perhaps TRBD2 (5 bases). Germline V gives CDR1 SGHRS, CDR2 YFSETQ. V shed 0 bases and J shed 5 bases, with 8 bases lying between them. The CDR3 is 13 amino acids. The CDR3 reads CASSLARGETQYF. Written as DNA, the CDR3 is TGCGCCAGCAGCTTGGCTCGGGGTGAGACCCAGTACTTC. Combining the CDR3 with reference TRBV5-1 and TRBJ2-5 gives the whole variable domain KAGVTQTPRYLIKTRGQQVTLSCSPISGHRSVSWYQQTPGQGLQFLFEYFSETQRNKGNFPGRFSGRQFSNSRSEMNVSTLELGDSALYLCASSLARGETQYFGPGTRLLVL.

The J gene is TRBJ2-1, the V gene TRBV5-6, with a tentative D call TRBD2 (5 bases). Germline V CDR1 and CDR2: SGHDT, YYEEEE. This CDR3 contains 14 residues. The ends were cut back, 4 bases at V and 8 bases at J, with 16 bases in the middle. The CDR3 here is CASSPRGLVHEQFF. CDR3 sequence (DNA): TGTGCCAGCAGCCCCCGCGGACTGGTCCATGAGCAGTTCTTC.

V gene TRBV7-9 combines with J gene TRBJ1-6, with 10 bases lining up with TRBD1. The germline CDR1 and CDR2 sequences are SEHNR and FQNEAQ (reference sequence). V was pared by 5 bases and J by 6 bases, with 13 bases of the junction left unmatched. There are 18 residues in the CDR3. CDR3 region: CASSPGTGALLSNSPLHF. CDR3 DNA: TGTGCCAGCAGCCCTGGGACAGGGGCCCTATTATCTAATTCACCCCTCCACTTT.

The V call is TRBV5-6, the J call TRBJ1-1, with a weak D call TRBD1 (6 bases). This CDR3 comprises 14 residues. Trimming removed 2 bases from V and 3 bases from J, with 11 bases in between. Germline V gives CDR1 SGHDT, CDR2 YYEEEE. CDR3 region: CASSLQGRDTEAFF. DNA of the CDR3: TGTGCCAGCAGCTTACAGGGCAGGGACACTGAAGCTTTCTTT.

The V call is TRBV2, the J call TRBJ2-7; 11 nucleotides agree with TRBD1. V lost 7 bases, J lost 7 bases, and 15 bases stayed unmatched. Germline-derived CDR1 and CDR2 are SNHLY and FYNNEI. The CDR3 extends over 16 amino acids. CDR3: CASTPGSAGTGGEQYF. The CDR3 DNA follows: TGTGCCAGCACCCCGGGATCCGCTGGGACAGGGGGAGAGCAGTACTTC.

The chain couples TRBV2 to TRBJ1-2; D may be TRBD1 (6 bases). The germline gives CDR1 SNHLY, CDR2 FYNNEI. V lost 5 bases and J lost 0, with 10 bases in between. This CDR3 spans 14 amino acids. The CDR3 region is CASSWTATNYGYTF. DNA of the CDR3: TGTGCCAGCAGTTGGACAGCTACTAACTATGGCTACACCTTC.

The CDR3 loop reads CASSGGRGYTF. Here the CDR3 DNA reads TGTGCCAGCAGTGGGGGCCGAGGCTACACCTTC. J is TRBJ1-2 and V is TRBV12-3 or TRBV12-4; a possible D gene is TRBD1 (6 bases). Trimming took off 5 bases at V and 8 bases at J, with 9 bases between the two ends. The CDR3 spans 11 residues.

CDR3 bases: TGTGCCAGCAGCCATGGACTGAACTCTGGAAACACCATATATTTT. It codes for CASSHGLNSGNTIYF. V and J are TRBV14 and TRBJ1-3; D ambiguous. Germline lookup yields CDR1 SGHDN and CDR2 FVKESK. The CDR3 has 15 residues. Trimming cost V 3 bases and J 0 bases, with 9 bases left between them.

The rearrangement links TRBV27 to TRBJ2-7; possibly TRBD2 for D (6 bases). The CDR3 loop spans 14 amino acids. Between the trimmed V and J ends, which lost 6 bases and 5 bases, there was a span of 17 bases. CDR1 MNHEY and CDR2 SMNVEV come from the germline V gene (reference sequence). DNA of the CDR3: TGTGCCAGCAGGGAGGGTTCGTGGGAGGACGAGCAGTACTTC. The encoded protein is CASREGSWEDEQYF.